Listed here are 15 T cell receptor beta chains from one sample, sequenced in a study of cytomegalovirus exposure and HLA in healthy donors. This PCR relied on a set of 60 Vbeta primers and 13 Jbeta primers. The method was immunoSEQ multiplex PCR; TCRdb's version includes in-frame clones alone and lacks a portion of them. The table includes roughly 230,000 clones, around four fifths detected once. Material: PBMCs. These receptors were collected from a boy younger than 18 in good health and CMV-seronegative.

This chain connects TRBV2 to TRBJ2-2; D may be TRBD2 (5 bases). Between the trimmed V and J ends, which lost 8 bases and 4 bases, there was a span of 14 bases. Germline V gene sequence: CDR1 SNHLY, CDR2 FYNNEI. The CDR3 runs to 14 residues. The CDR3 sequence is CASASSGFTGELFF. As DNA, the CDR3 is TGTGCCAGCGCAAGCTCGGGGTTCACCGGGGAGCTGTTTTTT.

The V call is TRBV5-1, the J call TRBJ1-1; D not certain. Deletions cut 0 bases from V and 1 base from J, with 13 bases between. The CDR3 sequence is 16 residues long. The germline V gene has CDR1 SGHRS and CDR2 YFSETQ. The CDR3 spells CASSLVLRRENTEAFF. The DNA of the CDR3 is TGCGCCAGCAGCTTGGTGCTGCGACGGGAGAACACTGAAGCTTTCTTT.

This chain links TRBV7-9 with TRBJ1-1; no clear D gene. This CDR3 comprises 12 residues. Trimming stripped 5 bases from V and 4 bases from J, with 8 bases between. Germline V gene sequence: CDR1 SEHNR, CDR2 FQNEAQ (reference sequence). The CDR3 coding sequence is TGTGCCAGCAGCCGGTCGGGCACTGAAGCTTTCTTT. Translating gives CASSRSGTEAFF.

The V gene is TRBV11-2, the J gene TRBJ1-6; unclear D gene. CDR1 SGHAT and CDR2 FQNNGV come from the germline V gene. The CDR3 runs to 15 residues. V lost 1 base to trimming and J lost 7 bases, with 11 bases between them. This CDR3 reads CASSLGRGRNSPLHF. CDR3 sequence (DNA): TGTGCCAGCAGCTTAGGTCGCGGCCGGAATTCACCCCTCCACTTT.

The V and J genes are TRBV10-3 and TRBJ2-1; 9 nucleotides agree with TRBD1. From germline, CDR1 is ENHRY and CDR2 SYGVKD. The CDR3 spans 15 residues. V trimming: 6 bases; J trimming: 3 bases; junction bases outside the gene matches: 6. The CDR3 reads CAIRKRDRDYNEQFF. DNA for the CDR3: TGTGCCATCAGGAAACGGGACAGGGACTACAATGAGCAGTTCTTC.

The chain uses TRBV2 and TRBJ2-3, with 16 bases that match TRBD2. V lost 4 bases and J lost 4; bases outside the gene matches: 5. Germline V gene data show CDR1 as SNHLY and CDR2 as FYNNEI. The CDR3 contains 17 residues. CDR3 DNA sequence: TGTGCCAGCAGTGTAGGGACTAGCGGGGGGGCACCAGATACGCAGTATTTT. It yields the protein CASSVGTSGGAPDTQYF.

This chain connects TRBV6-6 to TRBJ1-1, with D possibly being TRBD1 (5 bases). The CDR3 is 14 residues long. V gave up 7 bases and J gave up 4 bases, with 16 bases separating them. Germline lookup yields CDR1 MNHNY and CDR2 SVGAGI (reference sequence). The CDR3 region is CASNPTALSTEAFF. The CDR3 DNA reads TGTGCCAGCAATCCGACAGCCCTCAGCACTGAAGCTTTCTTT.

The chain is built from TRBV9 and TRBJ2-2; 13 bases are shared with TRBD2. Germline CDR1 reads SGDLS; CDR2 reads YYNGEE. The V gene end was trimmed by 0 bases and the J gene end by 2 bases; junction bases not matched to a gene: 7. This CDR3 spans 19 amino acids. The CDR3 DNA sequence: TGTGCCAGCAGCGTAGAACTAGCGGGAGGGTTGGGTAACACCGGGGAGCTGTTTTTT. Amino acids: CASSVELAGGLGNTGELFF.

The gene calls are TRBV6-1 and TRBJ1-3, with a tentative D call TRBD1 (6 bases). This CDR3 has 15 residues. Germline V gives CDR1 MNHNS, CDR2 SASEGT. Between the trimmed V and J ends, which lost 2 bases and 4 bases, there was a span of 12 bases. CDR3 bases: TGTGCCAGCAGTGAAACAGGGACGGTCGGAAACACCATATATTTT. Its protein product is CASSETGTVGNTIYF.

This clone showed up just a few times. V and J are TRBV27 and TRBJ1-2, with 9 bases fitting TRBD1. There are 15 residues in the CDR3. V dropped 4 bases and J dropped 2; count of bases not matched to a gene: 5. Germline V gene data show CDR1 as MNHEY and CDR2 as SMNVEV (reference sequence). CDR3 sequence (DNA): TGTGCCAGCAGTTCAAACAGGGGGCCGAACTATGGCTACACCTTC. The encoded protein is CASSSNRGPNYGYTF.

CDR3 sequence (DNA): TGTGCCTGGAGCATTTACAGGGGATCAAGCTCCTACAATGAGCAGTTCTTC. This sequence encodes CAWSIYRGSSSYNEQFF. The chain employs TRBV30 and TRBJ2-1; 7 positions match TRBD1. The CDR3 consists of 17 residues. V dropped 3 bases and J dropped 0; count of bases not matched to a gene: 11. CDR1 is GTSNPN and CDR2 is SVGIG in the germline V gene (reference sequence). Complete variable domain (other parts from reference TRBV30 and TRBJ2-1): SQTIHQWPATLVQPVGSPLSLECTVEGTSNPNLYWYRQAAGRGLQLLFYSVGIGQISSEVPQNLSASRPQDRQFILSSKKLLLSDSGFYLCAWSIYRGSSSYNEQFFGPGTRLTVL.

This clone was seen once. This chain uses TRBV4-1 with TRBJ2-5, with 10 bases that match TRBD2. The tail of the sequence fits TRBJ2-7 better, so the J call may be wrong. The CDR3 has 15 amino acids. Germline V gene lookup returns CDR1 MGHRA and CDR2 YSYEKL. The CDR3 protein is CASSLTSGVSYEQYF. CDR3 in DNA: TGCGCCAGCAGCCTTACTAGCGGGGTCTCCTACGAGCAGTACTTC.

This clone has only a few counts. The chain joins TRBV11-3 to TRBJ2-7; 7 nucleotides agree with TRBD1. Losses at the gene ends were 5 bases for V and 3 bases for J; bases not matched to a gene: 7. CDR3 length equals 14 residues. CDR1 and CDR2 (germline): SGHNT, YENEEA. The DNA of the CDR3 is TGTGCCAGCAGCGCACAGGGGCAATTCTACGAGCAGTACTTC. It translates to CASSAQGQFYEQYF. The entire variable domain, with the rest obtained from reference TRBV11-3 and TRBJ2-7, is as follows: EAGVVQSPRYKIIEKKQPVAFWCNPISGHNTLYWYLQNLGQGPELLIRYENEEAVDDSQLPKDRFSAERLKGVDSTLKIQPAELGDSAVYLCASSAQGQFYEQYFGPGTRLTVT.

V is TRBV11-3 and J is TRBJ2-1; possibly TRBD2 for D (7 bases). V lost 3 bases to trimming and J lost 4 bases, with 13 bases between them. Germline V gene data show CDR1 as SGHNT and CDR2 as YENEEA. This CDR3 spans 15 amino acids. CDR3 DNA sequence: TGTGCCAGCAGCTTGAGTGGGGGGGCTTACAATGAGCAGTTCTTC. Protein: CASSLSGGAYNEQFF.

The genes are TRBV14 and TRBJ1-2; TRBD1 might be the D (6 bases). The CDR3 extends over 13 amino acids. V lost 10 bases to trimming and J lost 2 bases, with 14 bases between them. Per germline, CDR1 SGHDN and CDR2 FVKESK. The CDR3: CAITTGTNYGYTF. The CDR3, as DNA: TGTGCCATCACGACAGGAACGAACTATGGCTACACCTTC.